This T cell receptor beta chain was profiled in a study of T cells after posttransplantation cyclophosphamide. The CDR3 has 21 residues. This table comes from immunoSEQ multiplex PCR, and its TCRdb copy is limited to in-frame clones, with some not included. The sample lists about 7,000 clones, about 91% occurring once. Treatment was busulfan-fludarabine conditioning, a marrow graft, and cyclophosphamide on days +3 and +4. The clonotype was recovered from a female patient aged 50-59 years who received an allogeneic stem cell transplant from a related donor, was CMV-positive, and had no GVHD. Some T cells may be the graft donor's. The genes are TRBV21-1 and TRBJ2-7; TRBD2 was called by the table and not checked on the DNA. TRBV21-1 is a documented pseudogene. The starting material was PBMCs, obtained approximately 1,300 days after allogeneic stem cell transplant with posttransplant cyclophosphamide. CDR3 sequence (DNA): TGTGCCAGCAGCAATGGCAAGCGGCCCTCCCTTCCTGCTTTGGGCCACTACGAGCAGTACTTC. Protein: CASSNGKRPSLPALGHYEQYF.